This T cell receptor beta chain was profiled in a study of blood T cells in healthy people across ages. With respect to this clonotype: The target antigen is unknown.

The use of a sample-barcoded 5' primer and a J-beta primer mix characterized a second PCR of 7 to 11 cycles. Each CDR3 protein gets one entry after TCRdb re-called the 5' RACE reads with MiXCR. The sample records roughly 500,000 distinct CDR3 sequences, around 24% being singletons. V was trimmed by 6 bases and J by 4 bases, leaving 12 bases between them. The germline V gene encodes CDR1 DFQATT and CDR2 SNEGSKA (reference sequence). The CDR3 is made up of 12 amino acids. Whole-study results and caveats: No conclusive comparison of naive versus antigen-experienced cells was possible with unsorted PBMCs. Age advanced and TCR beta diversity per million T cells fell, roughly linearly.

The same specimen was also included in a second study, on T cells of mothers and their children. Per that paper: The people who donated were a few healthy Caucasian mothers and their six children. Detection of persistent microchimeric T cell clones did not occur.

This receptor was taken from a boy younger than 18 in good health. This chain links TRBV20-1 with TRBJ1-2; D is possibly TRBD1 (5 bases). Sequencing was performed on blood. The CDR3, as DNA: TGCAGTGCCACTCTTGGGGGCTATGGCTACACCTTC. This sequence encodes CSATLGGYGYTF.